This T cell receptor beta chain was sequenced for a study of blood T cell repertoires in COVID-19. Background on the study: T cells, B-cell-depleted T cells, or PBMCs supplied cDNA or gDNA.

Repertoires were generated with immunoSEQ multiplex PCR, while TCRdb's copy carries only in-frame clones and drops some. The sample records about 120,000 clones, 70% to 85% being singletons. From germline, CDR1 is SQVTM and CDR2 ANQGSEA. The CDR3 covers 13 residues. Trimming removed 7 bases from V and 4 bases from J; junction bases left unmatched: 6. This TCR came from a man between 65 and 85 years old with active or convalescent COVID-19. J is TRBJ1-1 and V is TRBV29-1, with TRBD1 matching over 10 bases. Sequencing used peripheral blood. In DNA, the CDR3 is TGCAGCGGGAACCGACAGGGGGCCACTGAAGCTTTCTTT. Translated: CSGNRQGATEAFF.